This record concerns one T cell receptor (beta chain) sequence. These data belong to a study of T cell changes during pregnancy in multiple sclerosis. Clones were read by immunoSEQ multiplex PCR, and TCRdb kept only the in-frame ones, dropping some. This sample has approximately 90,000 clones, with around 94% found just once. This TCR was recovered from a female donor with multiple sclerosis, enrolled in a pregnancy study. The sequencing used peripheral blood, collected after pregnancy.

CDR3 bases: TGTGCCAGCAGCTTATTCGGGTGGGTGTCTAACTATGGCTACACCTTC. It specifies CASSLFGWVSNYGYTF. The chain couples TRBV7-9 to TRBJ1-2; no definite D call. The CDR3 consists of 16 residues. With 2 bases removed from V and 0 bases from J, the gap between germline ends came to 13 bases. CDR1 SEHNR and CDR2 FQNEAQ come from the germline V gene (reference sequence).